This T cell receptor (beta chain) emerged from a study of blood T cells in healthy people across ages. Around 9.4 milliliters was the volume of peripheral blood drawn from each donor. This CDR3 has 14 residues. Germline assignment: CDR1 MNHEY and CDR2 SVGAGI. V lost 6 bases, J lost 4 bases, and 13 bases lay in between. Findings and caveats of the study: Naive CD4+ cells and diversity were both higher in long-lived donors than in aged donors. PBMCs were not sorted, which prevented a conclusive comparison of naive versus antigen-experienced cells.

Primers used in a second PCR of about 6 to 11 cycles were a sample-barcoded 5' primer and a J-beta primer mix. Carrying 12 random nucleotides, a template-switch adaptor labeled each individual cDNA molecule. TCRdb analysed the 5' RACE reads with MiXCR anew, one entry per CDR3 protein. Among about 1.8 million distinct CDR3 sequences listed, about 50% were seen once. This clonotype occurred a few times. Its matching antigen is unknown. Material: blood. The gene calls are TRBV6-5 and TRBJ2-1; D might be TRBD1 (6 bases). The receptor was isolated from a middle-aged woman in good health. CDR3 sequence: CASRDGDTYNEQFF. The CDR3, as DNA: TGTGCCAGCAGGGACGGGGACACTTACAATGAGCAGTTCTTC.